The next 9 T cell receptor beta chains were all read from a single sample in a study of cytomegalovirus exposure and HLA in healthy donors. PCR primers comprised 60 Vbeta and 13 Jbeta primers. Assay: immunoSEQ multiplex PCR; the TCRdb copy retains only in-frame clones and omits some. Of some 140,000 clones listed, 60% to 85% are singletons. The sequenced sample was PBMCs. The receptors were sampled from a female donor in good health and CMV-seropositive.

The gene calls are TRBV5-1 and TRBJ1-2; D possibly corresponds to TRBD1 (5 bases). V lost 0 bases, J lost 13 bases, and 13 bases lay in between. The germline CDR1 and CDR2 sequences are SGHRS and YFSETQ. The CDR3 totals 12 residues. Here the CDR3 DNA reads TGCGCCAGCAGCTTGGGCCAGGGTCTTCCCACCTTC. Amino acid sequence: CASSLGQGLPTF.

The J gene is TRBJ2-1, the V gene TRBV4-1; 10 nucleotides agree with TRBD2. CDR1 and CDR2 (germline): MGHRA, YSYEKL. This CDR3 has 15 residues. Trimming cost V 2 bases and J 4 bases; bases outside gene matches: 2. The CDR3 protein is CASSQWTSGYNEQFF. For the CDR3, the DNA is TGCGCCAGCAGCCAATGGACTAGCGGATACAATGAGCAGTTCTTC.

The chain links TRBV9 to TRBJ1-6; D perhaps matches TRBD1 (5 bases). The V gene lost 2 bases and the J gene lost 0 bases, with 6 bases spanning the gap. The CDR3 sequence is 15 residues long. Per germline, CDR1 SGDLS and CDR2 YYNGEE. The CDR3 DNA is TGTGCCAGCAGCGTCGACAGCTCCTATAATTCACCCCTCCACTTT. Translated, it gives CASSVDSSYNSPLHF.

This clone showed up just once. Germline is not matched at one junction end, which may reflect a read error. The rearrangement joins TRBV7-9 to TRBJ1-1; no reliable D call. The V gene's germline CDR1 is SEHNR and CDR2 FQNEAQ (reference sequence). The CDR3 consists of 15 residues. CDR3 nucleotide sequence: TGTGCCAGCAGCTTAGCGCCCCTGAGGAACGCTGAAGCTTTCTTT. The encoded protein is CASSLAPLRNAEAFF.

This clone showed up just once. The chain links TRBV19 to TRBJ2-2, with 7 nucleotides matching TRBD1. There are 15 residues in the CDR3. The germline CDR1 and CDR2 sequences are LNHDA and SQIVND (reference sequence). After removal of 9 bases from V and 5 bases from J, the junction contained 12 bases not matched to a gene. The DNA of the CDR3 is TGTGCCAGCAGATTAGGGGGCGCGAGTACCGGGGAGCTGTTTTTT. It specifies CASRLGGASTGELFF.

This clone was picked up a small number of times. This chain uses TRBV10-3 with TRBJ2-1; a possible D gene is TRBD2 (6 bases). V was shortened by 4 bases and J by 8 bases, with 15 bases between the two germline ends. Germline V CDR1 and CDR2: ENHRY, SYGVKD. CDR3 length equals 14 residues. CDR3 protein: CAISVGGINDEQFF. CDR3 coding DNA: TGTGCCATCAGTGTAGGCGGGATAAACGATGAGCAGTTCTTC.

The chain recombines TRBV27 with TRBJ2-1; D uncertain. This CDR3 is built from 15 residues. The germline V gene encodes CDR1 MNHEY and CDR2 SMNVEV (reference sequence). Trimming left V 6 bases short and J 0 bases short, with 12 bases between. The CDR3 coding sequence is TGTGCCAGCAGCCCCACACCTAGCTCCTACAATGAGCAGTTCTTC. It codes for CASSPTPSSYNEQFF.

J is TRBJ1-2 and V is TRBV6-1; 9 bases are shared with TRBD1. This CDR3 contains 15 residues. After removal of 3 bases from V and 0 bases from J, the junction contained 2 bases not matched to a gene. Germline V gene data show CDR1 as MNHNS and CDR2 as SASEGT. CDR3 in amino acids: CASSDRTGANYGYTF. CDR3 in DNA: TGTGCCAGCAGTGACCGGACAGGGGCTAACTATGGCTACACCTTC.

The rearrangement links TRBV19 to TRBJ2-7; D remains ambiguous. Trimming left V 5 bases short and J 1 base short, with 6 bases between. The length of the CDR3 is 12 residues. The germline CDR1 and CDR2 sequences are LNHDA and SQIVND (reference sequence). CDR3: CASSFGSYEQYF. The CDR3, as DNA: TGTGCCAGTAGTTTCGGTTCCTACGAGCAGTACTTC.